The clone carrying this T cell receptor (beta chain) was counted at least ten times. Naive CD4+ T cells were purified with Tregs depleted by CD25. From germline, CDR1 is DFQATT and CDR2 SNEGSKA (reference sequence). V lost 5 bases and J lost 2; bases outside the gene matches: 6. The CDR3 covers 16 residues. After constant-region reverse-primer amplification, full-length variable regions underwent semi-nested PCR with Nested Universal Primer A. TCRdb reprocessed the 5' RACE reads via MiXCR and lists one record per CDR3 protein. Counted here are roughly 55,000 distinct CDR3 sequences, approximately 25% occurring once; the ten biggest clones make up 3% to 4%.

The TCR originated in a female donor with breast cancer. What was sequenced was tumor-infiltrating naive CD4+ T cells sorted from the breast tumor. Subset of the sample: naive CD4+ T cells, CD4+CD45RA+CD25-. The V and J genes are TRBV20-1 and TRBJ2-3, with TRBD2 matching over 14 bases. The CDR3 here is CSASGTSGGITDTQYF. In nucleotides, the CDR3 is TGCAGTGCTTCTGGGACTAGCGGGGGCATCACAGATACGCAGTATTTT.